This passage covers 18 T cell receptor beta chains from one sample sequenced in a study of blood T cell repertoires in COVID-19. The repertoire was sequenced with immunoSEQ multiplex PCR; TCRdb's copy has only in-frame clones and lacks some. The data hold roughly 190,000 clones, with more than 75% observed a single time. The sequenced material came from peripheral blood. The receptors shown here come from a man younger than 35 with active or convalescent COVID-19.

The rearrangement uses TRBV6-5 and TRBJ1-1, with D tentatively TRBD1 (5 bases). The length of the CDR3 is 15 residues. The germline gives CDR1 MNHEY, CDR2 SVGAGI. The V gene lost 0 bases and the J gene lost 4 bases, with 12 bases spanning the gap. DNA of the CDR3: TGTGCCAGCAGTTACTCGTGGGGAACAGGCACTGAAGCTTTCTTT. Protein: CASSYSWGTGTEAFF.

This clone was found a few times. The CDR3 DNA follows: TGCGCCAGCAGCGACCTAGCGGGTAGGACAGATACGCAGTATTTT. Translation gives CASSDLAGRTDTQYF. This chain connects TRBV5-1 to TRBJ2-3; TRBD2 aligns across 8 bases. V shed 4 bases, J shed 3 bases, and the junction held 7 bases outside the gene matches. Germline assignment: CDR1 SGHRS and CDR2 YFSETQ. This CDR3 contains 15 residues.

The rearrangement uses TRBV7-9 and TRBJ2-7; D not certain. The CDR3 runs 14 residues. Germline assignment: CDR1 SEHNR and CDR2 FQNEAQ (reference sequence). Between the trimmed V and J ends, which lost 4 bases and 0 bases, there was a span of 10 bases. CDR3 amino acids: CASSSRASSYEQYV. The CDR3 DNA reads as TGTGCCAGCAGCTCCAGAGCGAGCTCCTACGAGCAGTACGTC.

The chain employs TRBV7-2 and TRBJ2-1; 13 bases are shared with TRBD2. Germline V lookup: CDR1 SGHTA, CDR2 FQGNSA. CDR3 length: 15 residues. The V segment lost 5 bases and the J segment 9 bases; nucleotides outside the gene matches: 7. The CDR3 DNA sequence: TGTGCCAGCAGCAAAACTAGCGGGAGGGCTGGTGAGCAGTTCTTC. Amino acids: CASSKTSGRAGEQFF.

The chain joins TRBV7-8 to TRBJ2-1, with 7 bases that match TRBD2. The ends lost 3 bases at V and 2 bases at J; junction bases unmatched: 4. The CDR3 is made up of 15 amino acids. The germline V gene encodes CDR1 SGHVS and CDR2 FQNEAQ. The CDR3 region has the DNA TGTGCCAGCAGCTTGGGGGGGACGGCCTACAATGAGCAGTTCTTC. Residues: CASSLGGTAYNEQFF.

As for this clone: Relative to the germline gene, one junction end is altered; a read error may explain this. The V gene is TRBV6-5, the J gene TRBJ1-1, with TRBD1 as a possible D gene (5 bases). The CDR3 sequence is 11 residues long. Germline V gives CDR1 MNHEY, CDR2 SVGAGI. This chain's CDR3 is CASRTDTEAFF. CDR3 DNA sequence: TGTGCCAGCAGAACGGACACAGAAGCTTTCTTT.

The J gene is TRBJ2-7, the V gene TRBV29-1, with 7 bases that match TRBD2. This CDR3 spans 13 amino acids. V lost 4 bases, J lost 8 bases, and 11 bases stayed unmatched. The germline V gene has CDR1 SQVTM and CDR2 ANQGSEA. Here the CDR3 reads CSVASKGGIQQYF. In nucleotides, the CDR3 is TGCAGCGTTGCCTCAAAGGGAGGGATCCAGCAGTACTTC.

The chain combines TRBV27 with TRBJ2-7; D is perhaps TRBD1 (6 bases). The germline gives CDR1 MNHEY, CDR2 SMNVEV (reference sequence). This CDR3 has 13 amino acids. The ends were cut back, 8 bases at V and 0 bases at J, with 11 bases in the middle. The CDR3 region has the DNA TGTGCCAGCTACGGGACACCCTCCTACGAGCAGTACTTC. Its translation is CASYGTPSYEQYF.

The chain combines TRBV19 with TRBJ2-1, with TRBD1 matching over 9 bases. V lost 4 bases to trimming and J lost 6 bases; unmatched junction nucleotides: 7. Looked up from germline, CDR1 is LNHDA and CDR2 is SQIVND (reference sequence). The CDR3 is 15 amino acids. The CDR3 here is CASSRGQGSVNEQFF. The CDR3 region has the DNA TGTGCCAGTAGTAGGGGACAGGGTTCGGTCAATGAGCAGTTCTTC.

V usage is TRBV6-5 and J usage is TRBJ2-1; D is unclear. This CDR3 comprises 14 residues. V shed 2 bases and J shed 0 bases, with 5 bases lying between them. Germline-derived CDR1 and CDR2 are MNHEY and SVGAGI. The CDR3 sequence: CASSYVSSYNEQFF. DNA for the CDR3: TGTGCCAGCAGTTACGTGAGCTCCTACAATGAGCAGTTCTTC.

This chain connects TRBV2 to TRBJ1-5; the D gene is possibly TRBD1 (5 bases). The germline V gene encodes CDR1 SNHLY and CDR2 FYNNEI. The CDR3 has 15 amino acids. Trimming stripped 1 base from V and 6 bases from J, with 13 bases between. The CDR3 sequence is CASSEGGRTSQPQHF. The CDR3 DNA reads TGTGCCAGCAGTGAAGGGGGACGGACTAGTCAGCCCCAGCATTTT.

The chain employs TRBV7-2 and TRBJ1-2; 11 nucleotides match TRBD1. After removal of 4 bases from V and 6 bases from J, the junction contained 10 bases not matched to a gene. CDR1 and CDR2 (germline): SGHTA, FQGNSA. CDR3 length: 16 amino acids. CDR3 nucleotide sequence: TGTGCCAGCAGCTCTGACAAAGGGGGACAGGGGGATGGCTACACCTTC. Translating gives CASSSDKGGQGDGYTF.

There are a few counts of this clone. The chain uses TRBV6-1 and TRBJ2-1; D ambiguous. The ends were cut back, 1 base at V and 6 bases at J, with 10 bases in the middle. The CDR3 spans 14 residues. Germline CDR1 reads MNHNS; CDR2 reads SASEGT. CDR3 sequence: CASSEELQSNEQFF. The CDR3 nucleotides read TGTGCCAGCAGTGAAGAGCTACAGAGCAATGAGCAGTTCTTC.

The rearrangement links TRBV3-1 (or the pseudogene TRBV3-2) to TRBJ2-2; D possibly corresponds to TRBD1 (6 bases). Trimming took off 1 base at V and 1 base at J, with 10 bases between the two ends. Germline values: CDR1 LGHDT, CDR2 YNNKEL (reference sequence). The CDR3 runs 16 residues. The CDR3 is CASSQGFRGNTGELFF. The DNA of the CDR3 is TGTGCCAGCAGCCAAGGTTTCAGGGGGAACACCGGGGAGCTGTTTTTT.

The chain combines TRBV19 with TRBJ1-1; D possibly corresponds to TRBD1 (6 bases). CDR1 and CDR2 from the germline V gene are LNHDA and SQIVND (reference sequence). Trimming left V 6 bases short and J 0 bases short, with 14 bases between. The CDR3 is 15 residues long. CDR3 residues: CASRIMHRVNTEAFF. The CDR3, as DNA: TGTGCCAGTAGGATAATGCACAGGGTGAACACTGAAGCTTTCTTT.

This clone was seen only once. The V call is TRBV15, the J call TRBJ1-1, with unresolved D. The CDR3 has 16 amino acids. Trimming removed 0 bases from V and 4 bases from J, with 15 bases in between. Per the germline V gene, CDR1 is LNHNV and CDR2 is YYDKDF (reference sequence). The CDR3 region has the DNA TGTGCCACCAGCAGAGACACTACTCAGCCGGGCACTGAAGCTTTCTTT. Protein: CATSRDTTQPGTEAFF.

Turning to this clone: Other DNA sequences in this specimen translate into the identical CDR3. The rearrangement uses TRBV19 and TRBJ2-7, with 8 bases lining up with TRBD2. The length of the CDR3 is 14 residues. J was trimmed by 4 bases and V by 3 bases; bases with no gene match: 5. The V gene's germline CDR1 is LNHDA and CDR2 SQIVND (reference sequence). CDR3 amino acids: CASSIPGGGYEQYF. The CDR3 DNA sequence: TGTGCCAGTAGTATCCCGGGGGGGGGTTACGAGCAGTACTTC.

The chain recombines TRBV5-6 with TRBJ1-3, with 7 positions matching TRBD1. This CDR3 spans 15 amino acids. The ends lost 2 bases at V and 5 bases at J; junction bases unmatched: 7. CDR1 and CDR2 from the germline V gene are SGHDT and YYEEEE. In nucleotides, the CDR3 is TGTGCCAGCAGCTTCCTTGACAGGGAAAGAAACACCATATATTTT. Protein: CASSFLDRERNTIYF.